A single sample is the source of the 20 T cell receptor beta chains below, sequenced in a study of lymphopenia after photon versus proton radiotherapy. The protocol was immunoSEQ multiplex PCR, while the TCRdb copy is restricted to in-frame clones and leaves out a portion. The profile shows approximately 170,000 clones, around 85% of them singletons. The specimen comprised peripheral blood, sampled from a patient treated with photon-based radiotherapy. The receptor source for this set is a man in his forties or fifties with gastric cancer.

The V and J genes are TRBV7-3 and TRBJ2-3, with 8 positions matching TRBD2. The length of the CDR3 is 15 residues. Per the germline V gene, CDR1 is SGHTA and CDR2 is FQGTGA. V lost 1 base to trimming and J lost 5 bases; unmatched junction nucleotides: 5. DNA for the CDR3: TGTGCCAGCAGCTTAAGTAGCCTAGCGGGAGATACGCAGTATTTT. The encoded protein is CASSLSSLAGDTQYF.

The J gene is TRBJ1-2, the V gene TRBV2; TRBD1 is a possible D gene (6 bases). The length of the CDR3 is 14 residues. The germline gives CDR1 SNHLY, CDR2 FYNNEI. V was cut by 5 bases and J by 7 bases, with 17 bases left in between. Here the CDR3 DNA reads TGTGCCAGCAGTTATACAGGGATGGAAGGTGGCTACACCTTC. Translation gives CASSYTGMEGGYTF.

The chain employs TRBV7-7 and TRBJ2-5; D is ambiguous. The CDR3 totals 16 residues. Germline-derived CDR1 and CDR2 are SSHAT and FNYEAQ (reference sequence). Trimming pared 6 bases from V and 0 bases from J, leaving 17 bases between. The DNA for the CDR3 is TGTGCCAGCAGTCGATCGGTGAACCAATACCAAGAGACCCAGTACTTC. Translation: CASSRSVNQYQETQYF.

V usage is TRBV11-3 and J usage is TRBJ2-3; D gene uncertain. Germline CDR1 and CDR2: SGHNT and YENEEA. Trimming pared 5 bases from V and 6 bases from J, leaving 15 bases between. The CDR3 is made up of 14 amino acids. CDR3 coding DNA: TGTGCCAGCAGCATCCTGTCCAGGTCGGATACGCAGTATTTT. Protein product: CASSILSRSDTQYF.

This clone has just a few counts. The gene calls are TRBV5-4 and TRBJ2-7; weak D call: TRBD2 (6 bases). With 4 bases removed from V and 5 bases from J, the gap between germline ends came to 16 bases. Looked up from germline, CDR1 is SGHNT and CDR2 is YYREEE (reference sequence). This CDR3 region has 14 residues. CDR3 residues: CASSDRLVGHEQYF. CDR3 DNA sequence: TGTGCCAGCAGCGATCGACTAGTTGGGCACGAGCAGTACTTC.

The chain combines TRBV29-1 with TRBJ2-5; 9 bases are a match to TRBD1. CDR3 size: 15 residues. The V segment lost 0 bases and the J segment 5 bases; nucleotides outside the gene matches: 7. In germline, CDR1 is SQVTM, CDR2 ANQGSEA. This CDR3 is CSVEDRDRVKETQYF. The CDR3 region has the DNA TGCAGCGTTGAAGATAGGGACAGGGTAAAGGAGACCCAGTACTTC.

The V and J genes are TRBV7-2 and TRBJ2-5; D may be TRBD2 (6 bases). Looked up from germline, CDR1 is SGHTA and CDR2 is FQGNSA. V lost 2 bases and J 3 bases, leaving 13 bases between the germline ends. The length of the CDR3 is 15 residues. As DNA, the CDR3 is TGTGCCAGCAGCTTAAGTGGCGGAGGGGAAGAGACCCAGTACTTC. Encoded protein: CASSLSGGGEETQYF.

The chain joins TRBV13 to TRBJ2-1; D possibly corresponds to TRBD2 (5 bases). This CDR3 is 15 amino acids long. V lost 5 bases to trimming and J lost 4 bases, with 15 bases between them. From germline, CDR1 is PRHDT and CDR2 FYEKMQ (reference sequence). The DNA for the CDR3 is TGTGCCAGCAGCCCCGGACTCCTCCTTTACAATGAGCAGTTCTTC. It yields the protein CASSPGLLLYNEQFF.

CDR3 in DNA: TGTGCCAGCAGTTACTCGTTGGCGGGTATGGACTATGGCTACACCTTC. This gives the protein CASSYSLAGMDYGYTF. The chain uses TRBV6-6 and TRBJ1-2; D is uncertain. The germline CDR1 and CDR2 sequences are MNHNY and SVGAGI (reference sequence). V was clipped by 0 bases and J by 3 bases, with 14 bases between them. The CDR3 length is 16 residues.

The CDR3 DNA reads TGTGCCAGCAGCGTAGGCTACGTGGGTAGGGGGATTTCTGGAAACACCATATATTTT. Its protein is CASSVGYVGRGISGNTIYF. V usage is TRBV9 and J usage is TRBJ1-3, with D possibly being TRBD1 (6 bases). V was clipped by 0 bases and J by 1 base, with 20 bases between them. Germline CDR1 reads SGDLS; CDR2 reads YYNGEE. The CDR3 length is 19 residues.

The V call is TRBV15, the J call TRBJ1-2; 7 nucleotides line up with TRBD1. This CDR3 comprises 15 residues. Germline V gene sequence: CDR1 LNHNV, CDR2 YYDKDF (reference sequence). J lost 8 bases, V lost 3 bases, and 12 bases had no gene match. CDR3 DNA: TGTGCCACCAGCAGGCCTCCGACAGGGACGGGAGGCTACACCTTC. Amino acids: CATSRPPTGTGGYTF.

The chain joins TRBV6-1 to TRBJ1-1; D perhaps matches TRBD1 (5 bases). The length of the CDR3 is 15 residues. V was trimmed by 2 bases and J by 7 bases, leaving 17 bases between them. CDR1 MNHNS and CDR2 SASEGT come from the germline V gene. The CDR3 reads CASSERGTRYGEAFF. In DNA form, the CDR3 reads TGTGCCAGCAGTGAACGGGGGACCCGTTATGGTGAAGCTTTCTTT.

This clone was observed a few times. The V call is TRBV5-6, the J call TRBJ2-7; the match to TRBD1 covers 11 bases. CDR3 length: 14 amino acids. The junction had 6 bases not matched to a gene; V was cut back by 4 bases and J by 6 bases. CDR1 and CDR2 from the germline V gene are SGHDT and YYEEEE. CDR3 amino acids: CASSVTGQGGEQYF. In DNA, the CDR3 is TGTGCCAGCAGCGTTACGGGACAGGGGGGCGAGCAGTACTTC.

V is TRBV21-1 and J is TRBJ2-2; TRBD1, the D gene given by the table, was not confirmed from the DNA. TRBV21-1 is flagged as a pseudogene. This CDR3 comprises 15 residues. CDR3 amino acids: CASRIQGARTGELFF. As DNA, the CDR3 is TGTGCCAGCAGAATCCAGGGGGCCCGCACCGGGGAGCTGTTTTTT.

This clone appeared a few times. V is TRBV3-1 (or the pseudogene TRBV3-2) and J is TRBJ1-1; D gene ambiguous. This CDR3 has 9 residues. Looked up from germline, CDR1 is LGHDT and CDR2 is YNNKEL (reference sequence). V was trimmed by 6 bases and J by 9 bases, leaving 5 bases between them. CDR3: CASSLKAFF. The CDR3 DNA sequence: TGTGCCAGCAGTCTTAAAGCTTTCTTT.

This clone has just a few counts. This sequence joins TRBV19 and TRBJ2-7; TRBD2 might be the D (5 bases). V shed 0 bases and J shed 0 bases, with 9 bases lying between them. Looked up from germline, CDR1 is LNHDA and CDR2 is SQIVND (reference sequence). This CDR3 has 15 amino acids. The CDR3 is CASSIEPGSSYEQYF. The DNA for the CDR3 is TGTGCCAGTAGTATAGAGCCGGGATCCTCCTACGAGCAGTACTTC.

V is TRBV18 and J is TRBJ2-7; the D is unclear. The CDR3 has 12 residues. The V end lost 4 bases, the J end lost 0 bases, and 4 bases lay between the germline ends. Germline-derived CDR1 and CDR2 are KGHSH and LQKENI. CDR3 loop: CASSQSSYEQYF. The CDR3 region has the DNA TGTGCCAGCTCACAGAGCTCCTACGAGCAGTACTTC. Complete variable domain (other parts from reference TRBV18 and TRBJ2-7): NAGVMQNPRHLVRRRGQEARLRCSPMKGHSHVYWYRQLPEEGLKFMVYLQKENIIDESGMPKERFSAEFPKEGPSILRIQQVVRGDSAAYFCASSQSSYEQYFGPGTRLTVT.

The CDR3 coding sequence is TGTGCCAGCAGCCGGAGGGTTAGGGGGATGGACACTGAAGCTTTCTTT. It encodes CASSRRVRGMDTEAFF. This sequence joins TRBV7-6 and TRBJ1-1; a weak D match, TRBD1 (6 bases). Looked up from germline, CDR1 is SGHVS and CDR2 is FNYEAQ. Trimming removed 5 bases from V and 3 bases from J, with 19 bases in between. The CDR3 runs 16 residues.

This clone was seen only once. V gene TRBV9 combines with J gene TRBJ2-3, with D perhaps given as TRBD1 or TRBD2 (5 bases each). Germline V CDR1 and CDR2: SGDLS, YYNGEE. Trimming cost V 0 bases and J 0 bases, with 17 bases left between them. The CDR3 consists of 18 residues. CDR3 in amino acids: CASSVALGAPTSTDTQYF. Here the CDR3 DNA reads TGTGCCAGCAGCGTAGCTCTCGGGGCGCCCACTAGCACAGATACGCAGTATTTT.

The J gene is TRBJ1-1, the V gene TRBV15; D call uncertain. This CDR3 has 14 residues. Germline CDR1 is LNHNV and CDR2 is YYDKDF (reference sequence). V was cut by 1 base and J by 6 bases, with 12 bases left in between. CDR3 nucleotides: TGTGCCACCAGCAGAGGGGGAAGCGGCGCTGAAGCTTTCTTT. Residues: CATSRGGSGAEAFF.